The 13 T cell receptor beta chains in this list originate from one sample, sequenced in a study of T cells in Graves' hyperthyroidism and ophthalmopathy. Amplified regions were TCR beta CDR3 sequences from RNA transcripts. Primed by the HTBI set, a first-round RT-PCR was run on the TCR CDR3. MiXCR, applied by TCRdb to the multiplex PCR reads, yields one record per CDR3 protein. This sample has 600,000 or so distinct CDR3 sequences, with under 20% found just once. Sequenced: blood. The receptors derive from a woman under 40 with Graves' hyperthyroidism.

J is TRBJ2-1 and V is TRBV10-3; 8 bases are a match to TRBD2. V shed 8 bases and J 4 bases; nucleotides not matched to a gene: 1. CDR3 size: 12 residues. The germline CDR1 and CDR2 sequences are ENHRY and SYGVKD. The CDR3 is CAIGGGYNEQFF. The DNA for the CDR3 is TGTGCCATCGGCGGGGGGTACAATGAGCAGTTCTTC.

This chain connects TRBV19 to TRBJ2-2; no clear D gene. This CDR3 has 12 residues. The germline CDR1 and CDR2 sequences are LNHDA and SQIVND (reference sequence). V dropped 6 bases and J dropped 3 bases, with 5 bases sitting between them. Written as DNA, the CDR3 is TGTGCCAGTAGGGGGTACACCGGGGAGCTGTTTTTT. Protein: CASRGYTGELFF.

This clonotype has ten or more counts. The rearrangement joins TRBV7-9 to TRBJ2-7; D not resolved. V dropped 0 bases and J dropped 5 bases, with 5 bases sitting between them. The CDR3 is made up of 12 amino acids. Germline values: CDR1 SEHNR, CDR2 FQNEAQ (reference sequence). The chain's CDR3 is CASSLATDEQYF. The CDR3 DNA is TGTGCCAGCAGCTTAGCTACAGACGAGCAGTACTTC.

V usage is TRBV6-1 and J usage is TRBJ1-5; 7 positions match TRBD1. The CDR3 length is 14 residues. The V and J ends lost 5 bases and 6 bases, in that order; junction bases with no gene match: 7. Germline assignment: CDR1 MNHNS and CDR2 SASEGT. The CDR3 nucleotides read TGTGCCAGCAGTAGACAGGGAACGGGTCAGCCCCAGCATTTT. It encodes CASSRQGTGQPQHF.

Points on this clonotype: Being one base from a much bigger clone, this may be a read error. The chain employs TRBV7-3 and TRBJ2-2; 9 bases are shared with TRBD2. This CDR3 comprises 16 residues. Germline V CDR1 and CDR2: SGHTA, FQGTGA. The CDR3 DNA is TGTGCCAGCAGCTTAGGACTAGCGTATAACACCGGGGATCTGTTTTTT. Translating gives CASSLGLAYNTGDLFF.

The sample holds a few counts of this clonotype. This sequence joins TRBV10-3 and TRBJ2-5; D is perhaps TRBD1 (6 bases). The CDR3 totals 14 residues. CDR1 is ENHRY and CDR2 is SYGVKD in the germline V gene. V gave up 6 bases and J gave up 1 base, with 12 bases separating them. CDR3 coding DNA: TGTGCCATCAGCCCGGGACACACCCAAGAGACCCAGTACTTC. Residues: CAISPGHTQETQYF.

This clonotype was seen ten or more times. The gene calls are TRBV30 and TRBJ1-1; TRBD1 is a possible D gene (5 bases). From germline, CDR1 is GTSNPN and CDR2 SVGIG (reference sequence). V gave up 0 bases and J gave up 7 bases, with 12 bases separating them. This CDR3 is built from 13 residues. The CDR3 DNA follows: TGTGCCTGGAGTGTCCCTCCGGGACTTGAAGCTTTCTTT. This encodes CAWSVPPGLEAFF.

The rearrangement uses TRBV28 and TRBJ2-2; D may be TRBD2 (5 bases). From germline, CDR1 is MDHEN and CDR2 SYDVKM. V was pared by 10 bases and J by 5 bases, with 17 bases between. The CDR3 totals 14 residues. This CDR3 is CATSRGSRTGELFF. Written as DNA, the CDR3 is TGTGCCACCTCACGTGGGAGTCGGACCGGGGAGCTGTTTTTT.

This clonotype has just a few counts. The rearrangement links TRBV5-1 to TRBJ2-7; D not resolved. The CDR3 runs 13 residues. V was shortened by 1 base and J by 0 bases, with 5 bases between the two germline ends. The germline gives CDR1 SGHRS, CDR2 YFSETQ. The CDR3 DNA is TGCGCCAGCAGCTTGCACTACTCCTACGAGCAGTACTTC. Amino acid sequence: CASSLHYSYEQYF.

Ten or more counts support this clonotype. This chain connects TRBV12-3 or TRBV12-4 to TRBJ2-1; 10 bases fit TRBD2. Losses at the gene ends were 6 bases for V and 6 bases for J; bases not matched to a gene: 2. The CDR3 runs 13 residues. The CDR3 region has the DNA TGTGCCAGCAGACGGACTAGCGGCAATGAGCAGTTCTTC. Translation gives CASRRTSGNEQFF.

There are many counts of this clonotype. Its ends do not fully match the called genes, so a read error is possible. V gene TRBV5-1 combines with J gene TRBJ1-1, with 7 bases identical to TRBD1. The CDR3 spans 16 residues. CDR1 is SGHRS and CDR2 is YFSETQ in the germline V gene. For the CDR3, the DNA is TGCGCCAGCAGCATACGTCCTACAGGGGACAACACTGAAACTTTCTTT. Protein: CASSIRPTGDNTETFF.

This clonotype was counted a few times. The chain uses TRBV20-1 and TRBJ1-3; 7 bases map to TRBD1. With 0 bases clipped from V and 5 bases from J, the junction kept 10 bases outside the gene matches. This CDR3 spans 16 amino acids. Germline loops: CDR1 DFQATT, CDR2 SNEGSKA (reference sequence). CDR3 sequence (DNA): TGCAGTGCTAGAGATAGACAGGGTTACGGGCGAAACACCATATATTTT. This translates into CSARDRQGYGRNTIYF.

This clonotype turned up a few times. This CDR3 reads CASSSPQASVAKNIQYF. The CDR3 DNA sequence: TGTGCCAGCAGCTCCCCCCAGGCTAGCGTCGCCAAAAACATTCAGTACTTC. The J gene is TRBJ2-4, the V gene TRBV7-2; D may be TRBD2 (6 bases). The V and J ends lost 4 bases and 1 base respectively, with 17 bases between them. Germline V gene data show CDR1 as SGHTA and CDR2 as FQGNSA. This CDR3 has 17 residues.